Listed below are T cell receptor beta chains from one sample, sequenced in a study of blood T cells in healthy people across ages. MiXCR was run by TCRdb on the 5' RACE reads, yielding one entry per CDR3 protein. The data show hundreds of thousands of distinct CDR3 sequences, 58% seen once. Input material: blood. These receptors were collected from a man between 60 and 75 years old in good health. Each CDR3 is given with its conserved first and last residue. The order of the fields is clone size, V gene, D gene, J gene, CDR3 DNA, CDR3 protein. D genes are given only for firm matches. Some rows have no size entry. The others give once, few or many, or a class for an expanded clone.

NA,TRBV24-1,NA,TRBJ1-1,TGTGCCACCAGTGATTTATTGACCGACAGACTGGAGGCTGAAGCTTTCTTT,CATSDLLTDRLEAEAFF
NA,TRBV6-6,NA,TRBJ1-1,TGTGCCAGCAGGAGCGGGGCTGGGAACACTGAAGCTTTCTTT,CASRSGAGNTEAFF
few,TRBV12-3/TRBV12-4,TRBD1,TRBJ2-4,TGTGCCAGCAGTCCCCGGACAGGGGAGGACATTCAGTACTTC,CASSPRTGEDIQYF
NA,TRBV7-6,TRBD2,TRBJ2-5,TGTGCCAGCAGCTTAATGGCTAGCGGGATTACTCAAGAGACCCAGTACTTC,CASSLMASGITQETQYF
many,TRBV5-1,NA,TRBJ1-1,TGCGCCAGCAGCTGGGGGGTTGGGGTCGCGAACACTGAAGCTTTCTTT,CASSWGVGVANTEAFF
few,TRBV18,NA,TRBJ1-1,TGTGCCAGCAGCCCAGGGTTCATGAACACTGAAGCTTTCTTT,CASSPGFMNTEAFF
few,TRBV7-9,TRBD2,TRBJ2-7,TGTGCCAGCAGTCTGCCCGCGGGGGACGAGCAGTACTTC,CASSLPAGDEQYF
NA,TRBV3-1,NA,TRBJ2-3,TGTGCCAGCAGCCAAGGTTACACAGATACGCGGTATTTT,CASSQGYTDTRYF
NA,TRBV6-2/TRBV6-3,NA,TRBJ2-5,TGTGCCAGCAGTTACTCGATCTTCTCTCAGGGGACCCAGTACTTC,CASSYSIFSQGTQYF
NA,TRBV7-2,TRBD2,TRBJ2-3,TGTGCCGGCAGCTCGAGGGGACTAGCGGGGAGCACAGATACGCAGTATTTT,CAGSSRGLAGSTDTQYF
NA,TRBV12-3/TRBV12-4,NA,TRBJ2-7,TGTGCCAGCAGCCCTACTGGGGGCCCCTACGAGCAGTACTTC,CASSPTGGPYEQYF